The next 12 T cell receptor beta chains were all read from a single sample in a study of regulatory T cells in long-lasting Graves disease. Time point reported: persistent/refractory GD, antithyroid drugs over 5 years with positive TRAb. PBMC-derived RNA was used for the TCR library. Construction of TCR beta libraries relied on iRepertoire HTBI primers and on Arm-PCR targeting CDR3 regions. One entry per CDR3 protein results from TCRdb running MiXCR on the multiplex PCR reads. The table has roughly 450,000 distinct CDR3 sequences, around a fifth seen once. The sample was peripheral blood mononuclear cells (PBMCs), taken when the disease was refractory, from a patient treated with antithyroid drugs. The origin of the receptors is a female donor with Graves disease.

This clonotype was found many times. The CDR3 DNA is TGTGCCAGCAGTACCGGGACAGACCATGAAAAACTGTTTTTT. Translation: CASSTGTDHEKLFF. The rearrangement uses TRBV6-1 and TRBJ1-4, with 7 bases identical to TRBD1. The CDR3 covers 14 residues. CDR1 and CDR2 (germline): MNHNS, SASEGT. V was pared by 5 bases and J by 6 bases, with 6 bases of the junction left unmatched.

This sequence joins TRBV10-3 and TRBJ1-4, with 7 bases aligning to TRBD1. With V trimmed by 3 bases and J by 5 bases, 6 bases remained unmatched. The CDR3 has 15 amino acids. Germline V gives CDR1 ENHRY, CDR2 SYGVKD. DNA of the CDR3: TGTGCCATCAGTGACACAGGGGAGGCCAATGAAAAACTGTTTTTT. Protein: CAISDTGEANEKLFF.

This rearrangement joins TRBV2 to TRBJ2-1; unclear D gene. This CDR3 spans 8 amino acids. CDR1 SNHLY and CDR2 FYNNEI come from the germline V gene. The V end lost 7 bases, the J end lost 14 bases, and 6 bases lay between the germline ends. The CDR3 spells CASTEEFF. DNA for the CDR3: TGTGCCAGCACGGAAGAGTTCTTC.

This clonotype was observed a few times. The genes are TRBV3-1 and TRBJ1-2; possible D gene TRBD1, 5 bases. Germline-derived CDR1 and CDR2 are LGHDT and YNNKEL (reference sequence). V was shortened by 1 base and J by 4 bases, with 13 bases between the two germline ends. The CDR3 contains 15 residues. The CDR3 coding sequence is TGTGCCAGCAGCCAAGCACCCGGGGCTGGCTATGGCTACACCTTC. It specifies CASSQAPGAGYGYTF.

The sample holds many counts of this clonotype. The genes are TRBV12-3 or TRBV12-4 and TRBJ2-2; maybe TRBD1 (5 bases). Between the trimmed V and J ends, which lost 8 bases and 2 bases, there was a span of 18 bases. The CDR3 loop spans 16 amino acids. CDR3: CASALGQALNTGELFF. In nucleotides, the CDR3 is TGTGCCAGCGCCCTCGGACAAGCGCTCAACACCGGGGAGCTGTTTTTT.

This clonotype appeared many times. The CDR3 reads CASSESGLKNQPQHF. CDR3 nucleotide sequence: TGTGCCAGCAGTGAGTCTGGCCTTAAAAATCAGCCCCAGCATTTT. The V gene is TRBV2, the J gene TRBJ1-5; D unclear. Germline V gives CDR1 SNHLY, CDR2 FYNNEI. The CDR3 is made up of 15 amino acids. V was clipped by 3 bases and J by 4 bases, with 13 bases between them.

This clonotype was counted ten times or more. The chain has TRBV27 and TRBJ2-5, with D perhaps TRBD1 (6 bases). From germline, CDR1 is MNHEY and CDR2 SMNVEV (reference sequence). The CDR3 loop spans 13 amino acids. V shed 5 bases and J shed 8 bases, with 15 bases lying between them. In DNA, the CDR3 is TGTGCCAGCAGTCCGGACAGCAAGAGAACCCAGTACTTC. Its translation is CASSPDSKRTQYF.

The chain links TRBV5-1 to TRBJ2-7; D might be TRBD1 (6 bases). Germline loops: CDR1 SGHRS, CDR2 YFSETQ. The CDR3 extends over 15 amino acids. Trimming removed 4 bases at V and 3 bases at J, with 17 bases between. CDR3 amino acids: CASSPGLGTLYEQYF. The CDR3 coding sequence is TGCGCCAGCAGCCCGGGGTTGGGGACACTCTACGAGCAGTACTTC. Drawing the rest from reference TRBV5-1 and TRBJ2-7, the complete variable domain is KAGVTQTPRYLIKTRGQQVTLSCSPISGHRSVSWYQQTPGQGLQFLFEYFSETQRNKGNFPGRFSGRQFSNSRSEMNVSTLELGDSALYLCASSPGLGTLYEQYFGPGTRLTVT.

The chain joins TRBV7-2 to TRBJ1-6; D unclear. This CDR3 is 13 amino acids long. Germline loops: CDR1 SGHTA, CDR2 FQGNSA. V lost 3 bases and J 7 bases, leaving 7 bases between the germline ends. CDR3 nucleotide sequence: TGTGCCAGCAGCTTGCGGAAGAATTCACCCCTCCACTTT. Encoded protein: CASSLRKNSPLHF.

This clonotype was counted at least ten times. V gene TRBV20-1 combines with J gene TRBJ2-5; no clear D. Germline-derived CDR1 and CDR2 are DFQATT and SNEGSKA (reference sequence). V was cut by 0 bases and J by 5 bases, with 7 bases left in between. This CDR3 has 12 residues. CDR3 sequence (DNA): TGCAGTGCTAGAGATTTGGCGGAGACCCAGTACTTC. Translating gives CSARDLAETQYF.

The chain recombines TRBV5-6 with TRBJ1-1; possible D gene TRBD1, 5 bases. V dropped 1 base and J dropped 4 bases, with 14 bases sitting between them. Per the germline V gene, CDR1 is SGHDT and CDR2 is YYEEEE. The CDR3 length is 15 residues. The CDR3 region is CASSLQWGGSTEAFF. The CDR3 nucleotides read TGTGCCAGCAGCTTGCAGTGGGGCGGTAGCACTGAAGCTTTCTTT. The full variable domain, its missing parts supplied by reference TRBV5-6 and TRBJ1-1, is DAGVTQSPTHLIKTRGQQVTLRCSPKSGHDTVSWYQQALGQGPQFIFQYYEEEERQRGNFPDRFSGHQFPNYSSELNVNALLLGDSALYLCASSLQWGGSTEAFFGQGTRLTVV.

Ten or more counts support this clonotype. This chain connects TRBV7-2 to TRBJ2-7; a possible D gene is TRBD1 (5 bases). Trimming stripped 5 bases from V and 1 base from J, with 12 bases between. The CDR3 totals 14 residues. Germline V lookup: CDR1 SGHTA, CDR2 FQGNSA. The CDR3 bases are TGTGCCAGCAGCCGAGACAGCCTTTCCTACGAGCAGTACTTC. This translates into CASSRDSLSYEQYF. The full variable domain, with the rest looked up from reference TRBV7-2 and TRBJ2-7, is GAGVSQSPSNKVTEKGKDVELRCDPISGHTALYWYRQSLGQGLEFLIYFQGNSAPDKSGLPSDRFSAERTGGSVSTLTIQRTQQEDSAVYLCASSRDSLSYEQYFGPGTRLTVT.